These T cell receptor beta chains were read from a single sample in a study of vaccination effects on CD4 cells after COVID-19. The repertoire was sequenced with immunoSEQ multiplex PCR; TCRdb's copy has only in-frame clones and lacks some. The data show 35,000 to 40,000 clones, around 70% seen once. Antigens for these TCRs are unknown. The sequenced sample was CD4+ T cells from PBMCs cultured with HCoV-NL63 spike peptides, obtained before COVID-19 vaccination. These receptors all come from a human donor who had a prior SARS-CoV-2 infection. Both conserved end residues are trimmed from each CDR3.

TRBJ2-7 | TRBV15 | ATSRDFPNIGTYEQY
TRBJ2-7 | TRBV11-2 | ASSLWQAGGEQY
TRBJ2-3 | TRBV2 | ASSDWTRPTQY
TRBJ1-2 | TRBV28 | ASSPTGGRSYGYT
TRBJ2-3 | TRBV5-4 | ASSLNRGQGDTQY
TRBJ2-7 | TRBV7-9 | ASSSGISSYEQY
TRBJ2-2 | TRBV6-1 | ASSEGNTGELF
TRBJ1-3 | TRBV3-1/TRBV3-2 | ASSQRGVTIY
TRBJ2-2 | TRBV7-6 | ASSLETGATGELF
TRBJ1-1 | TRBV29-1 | SVVTDREAF
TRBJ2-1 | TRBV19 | ASSGHEDREQF
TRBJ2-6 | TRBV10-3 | AISGQDSSGANVLT
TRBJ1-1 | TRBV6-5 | ASLFHTNTEAF
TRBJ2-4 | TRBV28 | ASSLAGINIQY
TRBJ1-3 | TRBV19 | ASGTGGFGNTIY
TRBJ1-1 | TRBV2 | ASKGDPDGTF
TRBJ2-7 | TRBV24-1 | APYHVREYEQY
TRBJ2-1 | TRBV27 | ASRRSGAYNEQF
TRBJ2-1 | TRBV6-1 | ASSGTDWTSYNEQF
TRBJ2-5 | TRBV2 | ASSERGLTQY
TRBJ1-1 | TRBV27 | ASSLYLAQATEAF
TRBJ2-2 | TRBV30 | ASGQGAGNTGELF
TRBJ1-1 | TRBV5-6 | ASSSPSGLGDTEAF
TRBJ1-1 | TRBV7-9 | ASSLTGGRTSDEAF
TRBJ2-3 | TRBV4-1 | ASSQVGASNTQY
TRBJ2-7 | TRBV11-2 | ASSLVWQGSTYEQY
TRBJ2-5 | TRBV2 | ASSEGGEETQY
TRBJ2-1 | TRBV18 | ASSPLADSYNEQF
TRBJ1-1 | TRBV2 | ASSGEVLAF
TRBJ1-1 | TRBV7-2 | ASSLGGYWYTEAF
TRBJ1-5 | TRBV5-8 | ASSPVRTNRGNQPQH
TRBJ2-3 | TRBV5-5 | ASSLRVLGGDTQY
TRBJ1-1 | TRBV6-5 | ASSYSAYTEAF
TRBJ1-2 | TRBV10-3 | AISERTEIADGYT
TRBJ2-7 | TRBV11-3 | ASSAYDRPYEQY
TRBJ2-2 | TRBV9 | ASSVVSGELF
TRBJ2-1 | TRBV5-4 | ASSPPSGSEYNEQF
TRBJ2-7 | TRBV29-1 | SVMNTYEQY
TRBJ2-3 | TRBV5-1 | ASSLAFLDTQY
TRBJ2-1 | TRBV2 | ASSENRIAGQQF
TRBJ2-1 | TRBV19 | ASSTASGSLYNEQF
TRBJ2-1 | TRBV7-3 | ASSTIPGQGFNEQF
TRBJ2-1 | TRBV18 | ASSPGTGVYNEQF
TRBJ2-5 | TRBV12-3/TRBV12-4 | ASSSPPFRTQY
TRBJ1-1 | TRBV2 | ASSGRDLTEAF
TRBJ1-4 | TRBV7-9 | ASGLGGYEKLF
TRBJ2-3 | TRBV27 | ASSPRAGVTDTQY
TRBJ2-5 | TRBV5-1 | ASSLAPTWTSRETQY
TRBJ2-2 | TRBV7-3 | ASSLIPGLDNTGELF
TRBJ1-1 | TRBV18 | ASSQGASTEAF
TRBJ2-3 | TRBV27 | ASSLLTMGLGADTQY
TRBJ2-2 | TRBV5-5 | ASSLQGSGTGELF
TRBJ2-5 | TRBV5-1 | ASSLDGGVWETQY
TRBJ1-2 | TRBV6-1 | ASSEVRHRGPTNYGYT
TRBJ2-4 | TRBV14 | ASSREGHWRNIQY